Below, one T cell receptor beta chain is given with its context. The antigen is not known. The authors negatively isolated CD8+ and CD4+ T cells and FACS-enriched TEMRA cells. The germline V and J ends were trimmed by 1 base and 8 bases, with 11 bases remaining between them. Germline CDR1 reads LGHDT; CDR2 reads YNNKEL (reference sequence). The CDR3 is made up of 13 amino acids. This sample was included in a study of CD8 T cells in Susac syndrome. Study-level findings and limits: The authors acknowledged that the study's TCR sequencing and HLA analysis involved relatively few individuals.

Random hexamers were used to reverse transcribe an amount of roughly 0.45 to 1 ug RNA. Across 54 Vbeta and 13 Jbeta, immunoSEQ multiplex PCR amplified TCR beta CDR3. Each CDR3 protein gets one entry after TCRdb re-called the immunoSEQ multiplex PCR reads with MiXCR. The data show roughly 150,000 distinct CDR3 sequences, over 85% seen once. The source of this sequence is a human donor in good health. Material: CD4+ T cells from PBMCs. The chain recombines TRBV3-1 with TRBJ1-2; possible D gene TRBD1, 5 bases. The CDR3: CASSQAGLGGYTF. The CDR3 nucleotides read TGTGCCAGCAGCCAAGCAGGGCTCGGGGGCTACACCTTC.